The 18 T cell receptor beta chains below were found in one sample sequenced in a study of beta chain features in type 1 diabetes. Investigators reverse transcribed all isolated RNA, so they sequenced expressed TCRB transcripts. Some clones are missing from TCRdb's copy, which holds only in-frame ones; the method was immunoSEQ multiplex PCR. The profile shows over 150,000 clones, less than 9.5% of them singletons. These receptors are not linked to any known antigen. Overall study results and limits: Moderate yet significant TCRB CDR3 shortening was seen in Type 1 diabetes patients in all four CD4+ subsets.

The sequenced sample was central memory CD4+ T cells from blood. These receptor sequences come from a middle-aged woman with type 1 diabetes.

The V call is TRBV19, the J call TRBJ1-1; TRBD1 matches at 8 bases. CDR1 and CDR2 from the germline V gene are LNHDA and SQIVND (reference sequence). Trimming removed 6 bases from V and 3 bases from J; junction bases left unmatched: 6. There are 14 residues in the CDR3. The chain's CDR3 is CASRGQGGDTEAFF. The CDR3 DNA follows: TGTGCCAGTAGAGGACAGGGCGGGGACACTGAAGCTTTCTTT. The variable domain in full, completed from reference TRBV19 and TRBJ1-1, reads DGGITQSPKYLFRKEGQNVTLSCEQNLNHDAMYWYRQDPGQGLRLIYYSQIVNDFQKGDIAEGYSVSREKKESFPLTVTSAQKNPTAFYLCASRGQGGDTEAFFGQGTRLTVV.

The CDR3 nucleotides are TGCAGCGTGGAACAGGGGGCGCGAGGAGAGCAGTACTTC. Protein product: CSVEQGARGEQYF. V and J are TRBV29-1 and TRBJ2-7; 9 bases agree with TRBD1. The CDR3 extends over 13 amino acids. V lost 6 bases, J lost 7 bases, and 10 bases stayed unmatched. CDR1 and CDR2 (germline): SQVTM, ANQGSEA.

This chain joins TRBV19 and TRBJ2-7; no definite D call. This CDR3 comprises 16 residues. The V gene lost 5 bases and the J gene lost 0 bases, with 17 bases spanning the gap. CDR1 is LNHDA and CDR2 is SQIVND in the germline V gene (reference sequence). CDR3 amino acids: CASSFYPTGSSYEQYF. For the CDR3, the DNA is TGTGCCAGTAGTTTCTATCCTACCGGGTCCTCCTACGAGCAGTACTTC.

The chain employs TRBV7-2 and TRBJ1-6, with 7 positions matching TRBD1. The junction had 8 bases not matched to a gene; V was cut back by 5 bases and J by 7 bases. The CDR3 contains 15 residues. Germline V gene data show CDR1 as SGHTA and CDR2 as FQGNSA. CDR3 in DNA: TGTGCCAGCAGCCCCCCCCGCAGGGGGAATTCACCCCTCCACTTT. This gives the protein CASSPPRRGNSPLHF.

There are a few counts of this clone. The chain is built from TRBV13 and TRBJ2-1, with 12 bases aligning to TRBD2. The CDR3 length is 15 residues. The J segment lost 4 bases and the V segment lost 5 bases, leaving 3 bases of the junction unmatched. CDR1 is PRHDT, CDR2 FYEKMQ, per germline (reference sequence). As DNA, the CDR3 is TGTGCCAGCAGCCCAGGACTAGCGGGGTACAATGAGCAGTTCTTC. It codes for CASSPGLAGYNEQFF.

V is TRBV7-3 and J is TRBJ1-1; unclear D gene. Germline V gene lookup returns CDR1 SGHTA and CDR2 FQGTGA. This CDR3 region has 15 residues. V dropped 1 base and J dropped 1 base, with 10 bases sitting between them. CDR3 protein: CASSLMGQANTEAFF. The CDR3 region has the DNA TGTGCCAGCAGCTTAATGGGTCAGGCGAACACTGAAGCTTTCTTT.

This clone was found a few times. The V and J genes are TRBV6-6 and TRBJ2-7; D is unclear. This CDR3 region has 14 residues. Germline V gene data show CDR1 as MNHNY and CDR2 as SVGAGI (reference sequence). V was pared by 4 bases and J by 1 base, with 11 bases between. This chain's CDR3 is CASSWAQQSYEQYF. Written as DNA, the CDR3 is TGTGCCAGCAGTTGGGCTCAACAGTCCTACGAGCAGTACTTC.

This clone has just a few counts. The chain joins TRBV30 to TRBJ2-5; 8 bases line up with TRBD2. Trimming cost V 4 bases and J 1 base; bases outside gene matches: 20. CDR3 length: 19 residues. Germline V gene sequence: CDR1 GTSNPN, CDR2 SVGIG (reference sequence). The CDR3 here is CAWTSLSGTRPWGQETQYF. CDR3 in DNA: TGTGCCTGGACATCACTTAGCGGGACCCGACCCTGGGGCCAAGAGACCCAGTACTTC. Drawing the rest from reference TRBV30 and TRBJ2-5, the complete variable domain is SQTIHQWPATLVQPVGSPLSLECTVEGTSNPNLYWYRQAAGRGLQLLFYSVGIGQISSEVPQNLSASRPQDRQFILSSKKLLLSDSGFYLCAWTSLSGTRPWGQETQYFGPGTRLLVL.

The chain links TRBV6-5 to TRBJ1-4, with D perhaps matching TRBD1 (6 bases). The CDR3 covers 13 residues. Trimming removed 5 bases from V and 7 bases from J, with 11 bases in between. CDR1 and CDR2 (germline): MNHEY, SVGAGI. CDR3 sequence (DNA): TGTGCCAGCAGTCAACAGGGTGGTGAAAAACTGTTTTTT. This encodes CASSQQGGEKLFF.

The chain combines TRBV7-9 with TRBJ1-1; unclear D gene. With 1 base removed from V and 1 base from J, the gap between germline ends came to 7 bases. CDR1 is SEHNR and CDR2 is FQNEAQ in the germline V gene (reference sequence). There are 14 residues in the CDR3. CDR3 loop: CASSLDVRNTEAFF. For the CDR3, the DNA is TGTGCCAGCAGCTTAGATGTCAGGAACACTGAAGCTTTCTTT.

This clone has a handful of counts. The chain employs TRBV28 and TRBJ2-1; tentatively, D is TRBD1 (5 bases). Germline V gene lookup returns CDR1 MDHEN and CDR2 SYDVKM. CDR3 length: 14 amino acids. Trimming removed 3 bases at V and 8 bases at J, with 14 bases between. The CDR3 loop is CASSLGRRDDEQFF. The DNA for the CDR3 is TGTGCCAGCAGTTTGGGGCGCCGAGACGATGAGCAGTTCTTC.

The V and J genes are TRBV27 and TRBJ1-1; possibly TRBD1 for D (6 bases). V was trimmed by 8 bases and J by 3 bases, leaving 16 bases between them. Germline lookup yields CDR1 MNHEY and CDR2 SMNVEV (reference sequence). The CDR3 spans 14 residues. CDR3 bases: TGTGCCAGCGCCGCACAGGGCCCCCACACTGAAGCTTTCTTT. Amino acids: CASAAQGPHTEAFF.

The DNA for the CDR3 is TGTGCCAGCAGCTTTGGCGGGGCGAGCTCCTACGAGCAGTACTTC. Translated: CASSFGGASSYEQYF. This chain connects TRBV7-2 to TRBJ2-7; tentative D call: TRBD2 (6 bases). CDR1 is SGHTA and CDR2 is FQGNSA in the germline V gene. The CDR3 runs to 15 residues. The V end was cut by 3 bases, the J end by 0 bases, with 12 bases between. The entire variable domain, with the rest obtained from reference TRBV7-2 and TRBJ2-7, is as follows: GAGVSQSPSNKVTEKGKDVELRCDPISGHTALYWYRQSLGQGLEFLIYFQGNSAPDKSGLPSDRFSAERTGGSVSTLTIQRTQQEDSAVYLCASSFGGASSYEQYFGPGTRLTVT.

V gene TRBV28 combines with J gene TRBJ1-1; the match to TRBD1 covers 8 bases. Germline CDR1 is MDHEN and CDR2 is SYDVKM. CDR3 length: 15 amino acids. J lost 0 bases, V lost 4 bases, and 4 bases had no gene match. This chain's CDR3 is CASSSTTGVNTEAFF. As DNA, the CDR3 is TGTGCCAGCAGTTCTACGACAGGGGTGAACACTGAAGCTTTCTTT. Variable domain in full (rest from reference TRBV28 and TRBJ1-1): DVKVTQSSRYLVKRTGEKVFLECVQDMDHENMFWYRQDPGLGLRLIYFSYDVKMKEKGDIPEGYSVSREKKERFSLILESASTNQTSMYLCASSSTTGVNTEAFFGQGTRLTVV.

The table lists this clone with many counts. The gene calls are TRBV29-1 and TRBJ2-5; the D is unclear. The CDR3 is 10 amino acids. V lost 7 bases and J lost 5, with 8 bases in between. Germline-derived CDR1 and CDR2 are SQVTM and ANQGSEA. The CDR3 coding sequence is TGCAGCGCCCGCCGGGAGACCCAGTACTTC. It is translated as CSARRETQYF. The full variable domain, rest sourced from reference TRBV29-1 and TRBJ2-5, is SAVISQKPSRDICQRGTSLTIQCQVDSQVTMMFWYRQQPGQSLTLIATANQGSEATYESGFVIDKFPISRPNLTFSTLTVSNMSPEDSSIYLCSARRETQYFGPGTRLLVL.

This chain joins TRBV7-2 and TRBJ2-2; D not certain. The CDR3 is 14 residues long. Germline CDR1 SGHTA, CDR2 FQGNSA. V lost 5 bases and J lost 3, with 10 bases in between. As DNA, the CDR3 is TGTGCCAGCAGCCCAGACTCCCACACCGGGGAGCTGTTTTTT. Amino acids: CASSPDSHTGELFF.

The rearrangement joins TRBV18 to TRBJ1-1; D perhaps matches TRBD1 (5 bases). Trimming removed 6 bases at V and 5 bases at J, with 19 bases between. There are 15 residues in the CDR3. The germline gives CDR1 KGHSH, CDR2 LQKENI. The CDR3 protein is CASSPGASRGTEAFF. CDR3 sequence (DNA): TGTGCCAGCTCCCCCGGGGCGTCACGGGGGACTGAAGCTTTCTTT.

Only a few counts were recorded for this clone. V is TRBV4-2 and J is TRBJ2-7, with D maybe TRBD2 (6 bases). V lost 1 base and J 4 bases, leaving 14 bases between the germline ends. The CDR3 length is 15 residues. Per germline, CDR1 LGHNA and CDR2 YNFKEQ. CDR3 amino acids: CASSQVSGPRYEQYF. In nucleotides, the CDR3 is TGTGCCAGCAGCCAAGTTAGCGGACCAAGATACGAGCAGTACTTC.